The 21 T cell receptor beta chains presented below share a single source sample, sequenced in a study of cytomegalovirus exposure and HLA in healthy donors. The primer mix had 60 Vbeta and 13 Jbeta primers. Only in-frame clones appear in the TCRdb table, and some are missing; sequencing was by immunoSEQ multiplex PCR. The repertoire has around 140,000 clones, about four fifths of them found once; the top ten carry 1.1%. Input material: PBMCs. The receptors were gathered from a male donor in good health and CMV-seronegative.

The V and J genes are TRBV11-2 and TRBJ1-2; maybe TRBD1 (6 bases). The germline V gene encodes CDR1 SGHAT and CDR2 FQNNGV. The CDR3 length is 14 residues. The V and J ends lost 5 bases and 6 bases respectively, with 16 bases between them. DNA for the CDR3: TGTGCCAGCAGCAGAGGGGGGGGCGGCCATGGCTACACCTTC. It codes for CASSRGGGGHGYTF. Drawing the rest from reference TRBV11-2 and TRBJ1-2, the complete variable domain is EAGVAQSPRYKIIEKRQSVAFWCNPISGHATLYWYQQILGQGPKLLIQFQNNGVVDDSQLPKDRFSAERLKGVDSTLKIQPAKLEDSAVYLCASSRGGGGHGYTFGSGTRLTVV.

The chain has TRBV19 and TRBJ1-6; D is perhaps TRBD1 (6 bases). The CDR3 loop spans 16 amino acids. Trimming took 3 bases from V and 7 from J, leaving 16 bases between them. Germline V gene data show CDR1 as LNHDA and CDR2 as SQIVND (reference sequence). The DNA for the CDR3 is TGTGCCAGTAGTATGATTAGGGGGACGGGGAATTCACCCCTCCACTTT. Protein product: CASSMIRGTGNSPLHF.

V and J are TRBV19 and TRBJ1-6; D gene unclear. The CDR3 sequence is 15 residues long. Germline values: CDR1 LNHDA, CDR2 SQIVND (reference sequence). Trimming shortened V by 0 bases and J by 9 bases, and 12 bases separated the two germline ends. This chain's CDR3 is CASSIEGGVGSPLHF. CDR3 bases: TGTGCCAGTAGTATAGAGGGAGGTGTGGGTTCACCCCTCCACTTT.

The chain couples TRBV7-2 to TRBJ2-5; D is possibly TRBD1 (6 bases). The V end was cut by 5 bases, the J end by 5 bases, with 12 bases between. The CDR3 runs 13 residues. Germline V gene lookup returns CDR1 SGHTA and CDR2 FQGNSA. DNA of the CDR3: TGTGCCAGCAGCCAAAACAGGGTGGAGACCCAGTACTTC. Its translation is CASSQNRVETQYF.

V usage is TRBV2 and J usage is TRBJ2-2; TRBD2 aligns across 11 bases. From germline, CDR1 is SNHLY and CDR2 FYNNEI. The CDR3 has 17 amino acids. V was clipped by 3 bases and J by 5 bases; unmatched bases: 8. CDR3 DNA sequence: TGTGCCAGCAGTGACCTTTTAGCGGGGGGGCTTACCGGGGAGCTGTTTTTT. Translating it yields CASSDLLAGGLTGELFF.

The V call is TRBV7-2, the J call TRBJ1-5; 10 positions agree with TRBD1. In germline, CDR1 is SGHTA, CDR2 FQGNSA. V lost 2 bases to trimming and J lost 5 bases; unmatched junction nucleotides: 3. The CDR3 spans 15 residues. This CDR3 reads CASSLRDRGHQPQHF. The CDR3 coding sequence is TGTGCCAGCAGCTTAAGAGACAGGGGGCATCAGCCCCAGCATTTT.

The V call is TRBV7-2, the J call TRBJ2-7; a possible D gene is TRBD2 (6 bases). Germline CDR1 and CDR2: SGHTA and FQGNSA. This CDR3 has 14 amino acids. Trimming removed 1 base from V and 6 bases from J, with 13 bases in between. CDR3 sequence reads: CASSLDVAGPEQYF. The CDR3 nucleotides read TGTGCCAGCAGCTTAGATGTTGCGGGACCCGAGCAGTACTTC.

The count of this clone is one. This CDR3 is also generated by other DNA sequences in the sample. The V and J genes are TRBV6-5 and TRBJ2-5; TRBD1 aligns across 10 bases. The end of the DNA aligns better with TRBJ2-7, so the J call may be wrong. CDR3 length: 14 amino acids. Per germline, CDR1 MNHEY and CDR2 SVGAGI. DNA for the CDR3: TGTGCCAGCAGCCCCGGACAGGGGGGTTACGAGCAGTACTTC. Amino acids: CASSPGQGGYEQYF.

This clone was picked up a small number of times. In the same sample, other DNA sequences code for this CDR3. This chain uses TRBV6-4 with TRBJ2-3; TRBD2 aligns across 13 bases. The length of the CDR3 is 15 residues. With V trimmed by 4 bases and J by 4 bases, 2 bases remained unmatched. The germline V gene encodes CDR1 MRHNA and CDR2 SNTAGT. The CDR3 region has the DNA TGTGCCAGCAGTGCGGGGACTAGCGGGGCAGATACGCAGTATTTT. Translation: CASSAGTSGADTQYF.

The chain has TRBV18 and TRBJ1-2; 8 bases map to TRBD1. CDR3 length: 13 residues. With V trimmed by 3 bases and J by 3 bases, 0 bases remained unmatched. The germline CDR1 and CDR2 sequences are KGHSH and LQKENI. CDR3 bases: TGTGCCAGCTCACCGGGACAGGACTATGGCTACACCTTC. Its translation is CASSPGQDYGYTF. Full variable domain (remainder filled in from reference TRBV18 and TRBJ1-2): NAGVMQNPRHLVRRRGQEARLRCSPMKGHSHVYWYRQLPEEGLKFMVYLQKENIIDESGMPKERFSAEFPKEGPSILRIQQVVRGDSAAYFCASSPGQDYGYTFGSGTRLTVV.

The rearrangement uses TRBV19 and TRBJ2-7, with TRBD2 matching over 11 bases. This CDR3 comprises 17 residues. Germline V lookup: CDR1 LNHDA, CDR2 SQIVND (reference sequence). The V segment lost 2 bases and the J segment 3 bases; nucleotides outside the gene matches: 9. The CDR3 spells CASSITTSGGSDYEQYF. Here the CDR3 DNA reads TGTGCCAGTAGTATAACCACTAGCGGGGGATCTGACTACGAGCAGTACTTC.

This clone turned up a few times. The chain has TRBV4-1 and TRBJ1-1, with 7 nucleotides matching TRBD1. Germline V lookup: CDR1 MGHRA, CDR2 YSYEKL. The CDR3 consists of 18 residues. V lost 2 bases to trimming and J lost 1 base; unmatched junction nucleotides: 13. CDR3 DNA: TGCGCCAGCAGCCAAAGGACAGGACCGCTAGGCGGGAACACTGAAGCTTTCTTT. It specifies CASSQRTGPLGGNTEAFF.

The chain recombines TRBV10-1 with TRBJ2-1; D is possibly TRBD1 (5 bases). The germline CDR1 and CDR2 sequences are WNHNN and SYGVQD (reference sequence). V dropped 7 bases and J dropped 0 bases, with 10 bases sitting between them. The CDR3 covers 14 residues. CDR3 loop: CASTRASSYNEQFF. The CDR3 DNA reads TGCGCCAGCACCAGGGCGAGCTCCTACAATGAGCAGTTCTTC.

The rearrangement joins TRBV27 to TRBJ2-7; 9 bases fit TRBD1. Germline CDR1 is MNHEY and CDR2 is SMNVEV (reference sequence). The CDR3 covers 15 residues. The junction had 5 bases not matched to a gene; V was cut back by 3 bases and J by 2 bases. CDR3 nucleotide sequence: TGTGCCAGCAGTTTCAAAGACAGGGGGACCTACGAGCAGTACTTC. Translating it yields CASSFKDRGTYEQYF.

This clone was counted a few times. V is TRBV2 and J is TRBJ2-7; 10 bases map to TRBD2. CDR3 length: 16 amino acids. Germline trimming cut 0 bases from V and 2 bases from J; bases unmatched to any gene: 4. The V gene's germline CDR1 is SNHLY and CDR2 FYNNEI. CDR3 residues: CASSEAPAGGPYEQYF. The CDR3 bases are TGTGCCAGCAGTGAAGCGCCAGCGGGGGGGCCCTACGAGCAGTACTTC.

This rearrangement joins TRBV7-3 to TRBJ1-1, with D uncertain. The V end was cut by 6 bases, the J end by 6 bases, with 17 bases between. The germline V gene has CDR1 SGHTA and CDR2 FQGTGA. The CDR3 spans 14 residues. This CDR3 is CASSLTPDASEAFF. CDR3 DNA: TGTGCCAGCAGTTTGACACCCGACGCTTCTGAAGCTTTCTTT.

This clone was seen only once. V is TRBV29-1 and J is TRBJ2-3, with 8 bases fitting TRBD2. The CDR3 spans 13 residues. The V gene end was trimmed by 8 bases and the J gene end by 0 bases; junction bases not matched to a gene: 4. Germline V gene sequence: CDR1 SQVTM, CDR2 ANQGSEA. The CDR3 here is CSTLAGSTDTQYF. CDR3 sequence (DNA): TGCAGCACCTTAGCGGGGAGCACAGATACGCAGTATTTT.

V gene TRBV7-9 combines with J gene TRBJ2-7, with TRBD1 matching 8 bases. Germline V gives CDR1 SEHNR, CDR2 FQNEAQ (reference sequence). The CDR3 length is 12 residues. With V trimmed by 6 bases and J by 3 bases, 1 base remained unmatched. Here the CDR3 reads CASRGTGYEQYF. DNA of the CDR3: TGTGCCAGCAGGGGGACAGGCTACGAGCAGTACTTC.

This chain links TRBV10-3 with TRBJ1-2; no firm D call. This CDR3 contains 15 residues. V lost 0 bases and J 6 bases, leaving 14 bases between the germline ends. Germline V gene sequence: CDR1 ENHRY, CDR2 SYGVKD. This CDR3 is CAISESGPGTNGYTF. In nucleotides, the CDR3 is TGTGCCATCAGTGAGTCTGGTCCTGGCACCAATGGCTACACCTTC.

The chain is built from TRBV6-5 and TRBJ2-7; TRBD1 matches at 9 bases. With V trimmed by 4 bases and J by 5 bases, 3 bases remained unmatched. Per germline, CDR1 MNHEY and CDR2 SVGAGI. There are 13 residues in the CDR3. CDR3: CASSFTGGDEQYF. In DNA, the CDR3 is TGTGCCAGCAGTTTCACAGGGGGCGACGAGCAGTACTTC.

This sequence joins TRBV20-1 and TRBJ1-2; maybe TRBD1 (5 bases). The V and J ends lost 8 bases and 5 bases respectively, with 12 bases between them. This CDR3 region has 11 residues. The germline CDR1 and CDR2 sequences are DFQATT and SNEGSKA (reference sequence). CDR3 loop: CSTRVGYGYTF. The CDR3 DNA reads TGCAGTACCAGGGTAGGGTATGGCTACACCTTC.